This TCR beta chain derives from a study of spatial heterogeneity in lung cancer (dated by TCRdb to about 2019). Background for the entire study: Beta-chain transcripts were consistently detected in greater numbers than alpha-chain transcripts, which likely reflects a higher abundance of beta-chain transcripts. In tumor regions, TCR transcript counts showed a strong correlation with a T cell transcriptional module score derived from matched bulk RNA-seq. In the raw uncorrected reads, each unique combination of TCR and UMI appeared more than ten times on average. Both alpha and beta chains were TCR-sequenced in around 230 tumor regions, fewer than 80 matched nontumor lung samples and 55 to 60 PBMC samples obtained at surgery. Nonsynonymous mutation counts, determined by whole-exome sequencing of tumor tissue, were related to features of the TCR repertoire. TCR alpha and beta repertoires were quantitatively compared across multiple tumor regions, matched nontumor lung and blood in non-small cell lung cancer.

Sample time point, as interpreted from the label and publication: sample taken at primary tumor resection. Samples were obtained from 72 patients with early-stage, untreated non-small cell lung cancer from the lung TRACERx cohort. Whole RNA extracted from tumor and nontumor lung tissue, or from cryopreserved PBMC samples, was used for TCR sequencing without cell sorting. Patients were selected for TCR sequencing only if sufficient RNA was available from at least two tumor regions. Before being selected, tumor and adjacent nontumor lung specimens were reviewed by a lung pathologist. This clonotype was observed many times. What antigen it recognizes has not been identified. It has no much larger one-base neighbor in the sample; base qualities were not kept. Unmatched junction bases come to 7, with V trimmed by 4 bases and J by 4 bases. Inclusive of the bounding cysteine and phenylalanine, the CDR3 is 15 residues long. Only the CDR3 DNA is retained, 45 bases long and in frame from the first base. The CDR1 and CDR2 encoded by the germline V gene are SGHRS and YFSETQ.

Overall study outcomes, separate from this receptor: Estimated TCR-seq coverage of tumor T cells was only roughly 7% for alpha chains and about 14% for beta chains. The tumor nonsynonymous mutation count correlated with the number of expanded intratumoral alpha and beta TCRs. Confirming at a functional level the hypothesis that regional TCRs recognize regional mutations was considered to require additional single-cell paired TCR alpha and beta sequencing. The count of ubiquitous expanded TCRs correlated with the count of ubiquitous nonsynonymous mutations, and the count of regional expanded TCRs correlated with the count of regional nonsynonymous mutations.

The library was prepared using 5' RACE. Sequenced using a NextSeq 500. To allow correction of PCR and sequencing errors, the TCR library protocol tagged every TCR cDNA molecule with a unique molecular identifier. In the source study's methods: Decombinator tools were used for TCR identification, UMI-based error correction and CDR3 extraction. Expanded TCRs were defined as those above a frequency of 2 per 1,000, corresponding to the top 1% of the tumor frequency distribution. Expanded tumor TCRs were classed as regional if statistically deemed absent (corrected P<0.05) from at least one tumor region, otherwise ubiquitous. Rényi diversity was computed with the R vegan package after subsampling each repertoire 100 times to 5,000 TCRs. CDR3 similarity networks were built from amino acid triplet string-kernel similarity, with CDR3s being connected when pairwise similarity was above 0.82. In-frame beta chains were kept once TCRdb had trimmed the public reads at Q25 with fastp and called clones with MiXCR. Under each unique CDR3 protein, matching rows form one entry showing the most common genes and DNA. The V and J calls were not made by the authors but by TCRdb's processing. The table for this sample lists about 17,000 distinct CDR3 sequences; approximately 6.3% of them were counted only once. Of the sample, 6.8% falls within the top ten clones.

Here the chain combines TRBV5-1 and TRBJ2-2, and TRBD1 aligns with 7 junction nucleotides. The sample consisted of lung tumor tissue, taken at surgery. The source is a male donor with early-stage non-small cell lung cancer. In nucleotide form, the sequence is TGCGCCAGCAGCCCCGGGACAGCTACCACCGGGGAGCTGTTTTTT. The translation is CASSPGTATTGELFF.